This T cell receptor (beta chain) emerged from a study of T cell changes during pregnancy in multiple sclerosis. The CDR3 runs to 15 residues. V gave up 7 bases and J gave up 7 bases; unmatched junction bases: 12. Germline V lookup: CDR1 WSHSY, CDR2 SAAADI. Profiling relied on immunoSEQ multiplex PCR, and the TCRdb table lists in-frame clones only, not all of them. This table has fewer than 85,000 clones, over 90% appearing once. This rearrangement joins TRBV10-2 to TRBJ1-2, with TRBD1 identical over 10 bases. The sample was peripheral blood, taken in the third trimester of pregnancy. This sequence originates from a female donor with multiple sclerosis, enrolled in a pregnancy study. In DNA form, the CDR3 reads TGCGCCAGCATCTCCGGGACAGGGGCCGCACGTGGCTACACCTTC. Amino acids: CASISGTGAARGYTF.